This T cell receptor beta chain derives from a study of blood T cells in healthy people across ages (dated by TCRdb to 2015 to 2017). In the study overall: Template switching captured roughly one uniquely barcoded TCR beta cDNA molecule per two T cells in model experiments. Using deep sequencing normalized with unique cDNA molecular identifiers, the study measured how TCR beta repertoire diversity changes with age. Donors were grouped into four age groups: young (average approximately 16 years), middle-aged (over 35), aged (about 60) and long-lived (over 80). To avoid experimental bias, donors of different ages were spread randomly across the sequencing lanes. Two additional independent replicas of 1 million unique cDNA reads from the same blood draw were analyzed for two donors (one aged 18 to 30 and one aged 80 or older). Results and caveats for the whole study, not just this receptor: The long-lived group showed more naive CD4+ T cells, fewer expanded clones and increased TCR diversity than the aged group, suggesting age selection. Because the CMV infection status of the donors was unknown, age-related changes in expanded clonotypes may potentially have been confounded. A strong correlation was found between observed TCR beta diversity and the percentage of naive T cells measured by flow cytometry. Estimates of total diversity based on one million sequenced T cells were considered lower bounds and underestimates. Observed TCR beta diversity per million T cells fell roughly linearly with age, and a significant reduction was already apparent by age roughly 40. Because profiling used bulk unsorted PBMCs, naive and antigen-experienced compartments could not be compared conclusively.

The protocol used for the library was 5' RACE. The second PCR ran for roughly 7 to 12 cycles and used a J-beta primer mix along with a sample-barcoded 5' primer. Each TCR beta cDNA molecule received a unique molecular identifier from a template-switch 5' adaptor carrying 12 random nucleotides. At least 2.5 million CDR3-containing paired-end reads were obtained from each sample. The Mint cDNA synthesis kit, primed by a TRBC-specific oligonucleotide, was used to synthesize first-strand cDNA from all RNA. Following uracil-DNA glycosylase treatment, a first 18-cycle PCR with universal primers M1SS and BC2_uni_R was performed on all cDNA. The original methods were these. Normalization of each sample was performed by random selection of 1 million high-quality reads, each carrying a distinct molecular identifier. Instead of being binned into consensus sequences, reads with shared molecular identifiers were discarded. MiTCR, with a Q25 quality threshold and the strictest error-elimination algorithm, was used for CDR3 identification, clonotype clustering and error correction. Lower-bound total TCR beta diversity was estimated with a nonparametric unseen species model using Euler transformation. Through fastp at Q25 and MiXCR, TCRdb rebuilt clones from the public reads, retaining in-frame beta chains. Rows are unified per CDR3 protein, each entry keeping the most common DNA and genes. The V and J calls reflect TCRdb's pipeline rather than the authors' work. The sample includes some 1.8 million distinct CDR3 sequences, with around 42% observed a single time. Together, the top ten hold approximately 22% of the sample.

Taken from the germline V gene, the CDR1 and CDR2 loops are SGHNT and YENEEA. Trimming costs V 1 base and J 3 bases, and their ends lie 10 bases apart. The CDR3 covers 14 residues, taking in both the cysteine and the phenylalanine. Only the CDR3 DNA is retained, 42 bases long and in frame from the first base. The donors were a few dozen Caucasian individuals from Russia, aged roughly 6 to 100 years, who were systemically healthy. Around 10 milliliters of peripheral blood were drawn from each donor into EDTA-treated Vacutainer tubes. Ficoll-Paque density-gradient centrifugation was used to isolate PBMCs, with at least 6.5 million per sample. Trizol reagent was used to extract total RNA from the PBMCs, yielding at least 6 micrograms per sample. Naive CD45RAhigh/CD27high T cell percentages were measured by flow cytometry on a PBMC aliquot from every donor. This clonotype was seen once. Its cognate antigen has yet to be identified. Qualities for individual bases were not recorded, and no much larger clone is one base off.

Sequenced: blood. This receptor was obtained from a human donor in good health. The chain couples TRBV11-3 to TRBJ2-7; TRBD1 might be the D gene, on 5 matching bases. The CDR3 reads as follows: CASSLVRTHYEQYF. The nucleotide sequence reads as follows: TGTGCCAGCAGCTTAGTTCGGACACACTACGAGCAGTACTTC.